This T cell receptor beta chain stems from a study of T cells in localized non-small cell lung cancer. With regard to this clone: The antigen remains undetermined.

Study findings and constraints: One tumor region alone was sequenced, and heterogeneity therefore remains possible. Adjacent lung had a median around 60 of the 100 largest tumor clones. Longer overall survival was associated with a higher density of T cells in the blood. Uninvolved adjacent lung had higher T cell clonality than tumor and all other tissues.

From germline, CDR1 is LNHDA and CDR2 SQIVND (reference sequence). V shed 5 bases and J 7 bases; nucleotides not matched to a gene: 16. The CDR3 is 17 amino acids. The protocol was immunoSEQ multiplex PCR, while the TCRdb copy is restricted to in-frame clones and leaves out a portion. The sample lists around 26,000 clones; approximately 84% were seen once. The V call is TRBV19, the J call TRBJ2-2; TRBD2 matches at 7 bases. The TCR originated in a man aged 35-69 years with stage III squamous cell lung carcinoma. The specimen was peripheral blood, collected before any cancer treatment. The CDR3 region has the DNA TGTGCCAGTAGTCAATCGGGGGGAAGGGGACGTCGCGGGGAGCTGTTTTTT. It is translated as CASSQSGGRGRRGELFF.